Given below is one T cell receptor beta chain in context. Its antigen is currently unknown. The entry originates in a study of chemoradiotherapy in HPV16-positive cancers. Study information: Two HPV16-positive patients' cells yielded candidate HPV-specific clones and common motifs.

TCRdb keeps only in-frame clones here, not all; method: immunoSEQ multiplex PCR. The table shows more than 10,000 clones, with roughly 80% occurring only once. Looked up from germline, CDR1 is SGHTA and CDR2 is FQGNSA. The V segment lost 6 bases and the J segment 6 bases; nucleotides outside the gene matches: 10. The CDR3 is made up of 15 amino acids. Whole-study findings and limits: The functional HPV-specific definition rests on just a couple of HPV16-positive patients.

The gene calls are TRBV7-2 and TRBJ1-4; 7 bases agree with TRBD1. This clonotype was sampled from a human donor with HPV-associated anogenital cancer. The sample was acquired from a patient who underwent chemoradiotherapy. This CDR3 is CASSTQGPAYEKLFF. CDR3 bases: TGTGCCAGCAGTACACAGGGGCCGGCCTATGAAAAACTGTTTTTT.